This passage covers 7 T cell receptor beta chains from one sample sequenced in a study of cytomegalovirus exposure and HLA in healthy donors. TCRdb keeps only in-frame clones here, not all; method: immunoSEQ multiplex PCR. The data show about 310,000 clones, approximately 85% seen once. The source material was PBMCs. The receptor set was obtained from a man aged 25-40 years in good health and CMV-seronegative.

The rearrangement joins TRBV19 to TRBJ1-2; 9 positions match TRBD1. The trim removed 0 bases at V and 8 bases at J, leaving 7 bases unmatched. The CDR3 covers 15 residues. Germline V lookup: CDR1 LNHDA, CDR2 SQIVND (reference sequence). This chain's CDR3 is CASSIEAGTGPGYTF. The CDR3 nucleotides read TGTGCCAGTAGTATAGAAGCCGGGACAGGGCCCGGCTACACCTTC.

The chain combines TRBV25-1 with TRBJ2-3; possible D gene TRBD1, 6 bases. The V and J ends lost 2 bases and 2 bases respectively, with 17 bases between them. CDR3 length: 17 amino acids. Germline CDR1 reads MGHDK; CDR2 reads SYGVNS. The CDR3 is CASSEVGGPLLTDTQYF. In DNA, the CDR3 is TGTGCCAGCAGTGAAGTAGGGGGACCGCTACTCACAGATACGCAGTATTTT.

The V and J genes are TRBV2 and TRBJ1-1, with TRBD1 matching 12 bases. Germline loops: CDR1 SNHLY, CDR2 FYNNEI. Trimming cost V 5 bases and J 3 bases; bases outside gene matches: 7. The CDR3 consists of 16 residues. CDR3 nucleotides: TGTGCCAGCAGTCGGGACAGGGGGCTTGGGGACACTGAAGCTTTCTTT. Translated: CASSRDRGLGDTEAFF. Full variable domain (missing parts from reference TRBV2 and TRBJ1-1): EPEVTQTPSHQVTQMGQEVILRCVPISNHLYFYWYRQILGQKVEFLVSFYNNEISEKSEIFDDQFSVERPDGSNFTLKIRSTKLEDSAMYFCASSRDRGLGDTEAFFGQGTRLTVV.

This chain uses TRBV19 with TRBJ1-5; TRBD1 agrees at 9 bases. J lost 1 base, V lost 5 bases, and 15 bases had no gene match. Germline lookup yields CDR1 LNHDA and CDR2 SQIVND (reference sequence). This CDR3 is 19 amino acids long. The DNA of the CDR3 is TGTGCCAGTAGTTCGTCCCGGTGGGGACAGGGAGGAAGCAATCAGCCCCAGCATTTT. Translated, it gives CASSSSRWGQGGSNQPQHF.

This clone was observed a few times. The chain couples TRBV27 to TRBJ1-4; no clear D gene. Germline V gives CDR1 MNHEY, CDR2 SMNVEV (reference sequence). The CDR3 extends over 13 amino acids. The V end was cut by 3 bases, the J end by 7 bases, with 9 bases between. The DNA for the CDR3 is TGTGCCAGCAGTTTGGCCTTCCTTGAAAAACTGTTTTTT. This gives the protein CASSLAFLEKLFF. Full variable domain (rest looked up from reference TRBV27 and TRBJ1-4): EAQVTQNPRYLITVTGKKLTVTCSQNMNHEYMSWYRQDPGLGLRQIYYSMNVEVTDKGDVPEGYKVSRKEKRNFPLILESPSPNQTSLYFCASSLAFLEKLFFGSGTQLSVL.

The chain couples TRBV27 to TRBJ2-2, with a possible D match to TRBD1 (6 bases). Per the germline V gene, CDR1 is MNHEY and CDR2 is SMNVEV (reference sequence). The CDR3 runs to 13 residues. V lost 8 bases and J 2 bases, leaving 9 bases between the germline ends. The DNA for the CDR3 is TGTGCCAGCGGGACACTAAACACCGGGGAGCTGTTTTTT. It yields the protein CASGTLNTGELFF.

This chain connects TRBV19 to TRBJ2-7, with 12 bases fitting TRBD2. Germline CDR1 reads LNHDA; CDR2 reads SQIVND (reference sequence). The CDR3 loop spans 13 amino acids. The V segment lost 10 bases and the J segment 2 bases; nucleotides outside the gene matches: 3. In DNA, the CDR3 is TGTGCCACGCGACTAGCGGGGGCCTACGAGCAGTACTTC. Translation: CATRLAGAYEQYF.